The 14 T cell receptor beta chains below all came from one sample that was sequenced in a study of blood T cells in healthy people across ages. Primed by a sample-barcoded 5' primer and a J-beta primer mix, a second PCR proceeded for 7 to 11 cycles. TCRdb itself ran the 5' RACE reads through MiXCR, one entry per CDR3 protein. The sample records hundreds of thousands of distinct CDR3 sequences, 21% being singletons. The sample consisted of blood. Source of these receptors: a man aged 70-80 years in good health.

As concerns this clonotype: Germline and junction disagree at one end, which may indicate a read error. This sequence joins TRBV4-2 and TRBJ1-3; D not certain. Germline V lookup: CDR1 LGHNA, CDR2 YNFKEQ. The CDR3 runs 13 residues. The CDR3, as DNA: TGTGCCAGCAGCTTCCCCCCTGGAAACACCCTATATTTT. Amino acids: CASSFPPGNTLYF.

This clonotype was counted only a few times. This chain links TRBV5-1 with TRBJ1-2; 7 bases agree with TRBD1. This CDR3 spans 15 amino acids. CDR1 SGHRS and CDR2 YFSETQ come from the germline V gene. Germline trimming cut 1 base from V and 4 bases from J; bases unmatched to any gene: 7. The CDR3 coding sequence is TGCGCCAGCAGCTTGCTCAGTGGGGACAGCTATGGCTACACCTTC. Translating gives CASSLLSGDSYGYTF.

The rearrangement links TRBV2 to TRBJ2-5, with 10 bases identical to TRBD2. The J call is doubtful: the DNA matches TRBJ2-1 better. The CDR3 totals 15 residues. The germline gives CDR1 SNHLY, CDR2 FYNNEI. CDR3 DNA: TGTGCCAGCAGTGAACAGACTAGCGGGCCCAATGAGCAGTTCTTC. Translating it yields CASSEQTSGPNEQFF.

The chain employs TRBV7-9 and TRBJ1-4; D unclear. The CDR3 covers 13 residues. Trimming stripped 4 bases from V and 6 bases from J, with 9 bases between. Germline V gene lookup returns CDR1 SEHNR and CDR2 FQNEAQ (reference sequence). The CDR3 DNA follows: TGTGCCAGCAGCTCCGGGAAACATGAAAAACTGTTTTTT. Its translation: CASSSGKHEKLFF.

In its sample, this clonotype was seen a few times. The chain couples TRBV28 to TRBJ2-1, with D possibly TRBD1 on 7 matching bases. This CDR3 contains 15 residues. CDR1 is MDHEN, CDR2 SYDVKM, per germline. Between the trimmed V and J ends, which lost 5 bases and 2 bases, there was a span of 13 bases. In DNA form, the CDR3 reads TGTGCCAGCAGTCCAGGGGGACTCACCTACAATGAGCAGTTCTTC. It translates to CASSPGGLTYNEQFF.

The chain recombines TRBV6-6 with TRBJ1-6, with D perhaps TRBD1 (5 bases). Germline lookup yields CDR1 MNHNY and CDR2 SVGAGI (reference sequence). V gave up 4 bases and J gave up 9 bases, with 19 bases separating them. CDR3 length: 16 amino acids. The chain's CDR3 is CASSSSGAGLVSPLHF. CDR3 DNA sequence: TGTGCCAGCAGTTCGAGTGGGGCAGGGTTAGTTTCACCCCTCCACTTT.

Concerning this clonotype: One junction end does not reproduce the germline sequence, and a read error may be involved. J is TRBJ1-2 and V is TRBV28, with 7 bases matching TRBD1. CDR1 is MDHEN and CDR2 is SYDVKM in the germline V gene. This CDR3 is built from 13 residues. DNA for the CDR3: TGTGCCAGCAGGACAGGGTGGAACTATGGCTACCCCTTC. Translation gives CASRTGWNYGYPF.

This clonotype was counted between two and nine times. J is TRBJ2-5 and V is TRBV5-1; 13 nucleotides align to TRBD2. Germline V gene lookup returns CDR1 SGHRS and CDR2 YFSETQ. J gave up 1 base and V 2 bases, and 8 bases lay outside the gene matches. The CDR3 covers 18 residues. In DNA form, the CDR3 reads TGCGCCAGCAGCTTAAGGACTAGCGGGAGTAGGCTCCAAGAGACCCAGTACTTC. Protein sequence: CASSLRTSGSRLQETQYF.

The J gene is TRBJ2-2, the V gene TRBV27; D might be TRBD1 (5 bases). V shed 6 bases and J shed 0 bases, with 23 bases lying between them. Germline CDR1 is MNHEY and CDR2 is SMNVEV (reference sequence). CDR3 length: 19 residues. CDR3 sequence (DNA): TGTGCCAGCAGCCTTAGGGTCATGAAGGGGAAAACGAACACCGGGGAGCTGTTTTTT. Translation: CASSLRVMKGKTNTGELFF.

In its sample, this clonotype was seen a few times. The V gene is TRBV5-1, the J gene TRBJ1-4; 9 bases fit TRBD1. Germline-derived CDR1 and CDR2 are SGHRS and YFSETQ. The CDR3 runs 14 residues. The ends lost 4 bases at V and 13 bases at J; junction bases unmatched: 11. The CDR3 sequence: CASSTGGTGSGLFF. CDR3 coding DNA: TGCGCCAGCAGCACCGGGGGGACAGGGAGTGGACTGTTTTTT.

The CDR3 DNA reads as TGTGCCAGCAGCCCGAGACTAGCGCGGAATTCCTACAATGAGCAGTTCTTC. Its translation: CASSPRLARNSYNEQFF. The chain joins TRBV11-2 to TRBJ2-1; 8 bases are shared with TRBD2. This CDR3 spans 17 amino acids. The V gene end was trimmed by 5 bases and the J gene end by 1 base; junction bases not matched to a gene: 10. Germline V gene data show CDR1 as SGHAT and CDR2 as FQNNGV.

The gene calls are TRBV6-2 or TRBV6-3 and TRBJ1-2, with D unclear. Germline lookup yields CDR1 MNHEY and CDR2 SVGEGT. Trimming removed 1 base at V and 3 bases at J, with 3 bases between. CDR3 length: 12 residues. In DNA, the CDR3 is TGTGCCAGCAGTTACTTGGACTATGGCTACACCTTC. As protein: CASSYLDYGYTF.

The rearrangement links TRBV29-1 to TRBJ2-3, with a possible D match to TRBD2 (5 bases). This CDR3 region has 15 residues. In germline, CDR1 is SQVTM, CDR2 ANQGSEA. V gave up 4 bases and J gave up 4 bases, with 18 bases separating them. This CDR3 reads CSVGSDRGAPDTQYF. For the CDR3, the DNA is TGCAGCGTTGGTTCGGATCGGGGAGCCCCAGATACGCAGTATTTT.

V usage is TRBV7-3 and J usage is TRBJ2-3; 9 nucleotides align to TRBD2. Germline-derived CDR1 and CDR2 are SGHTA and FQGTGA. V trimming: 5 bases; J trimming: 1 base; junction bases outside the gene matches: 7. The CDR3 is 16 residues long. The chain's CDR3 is CASSPTVAGGTDTQYF. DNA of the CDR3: TGTGCCAGCAGCCCCACGGTAGCGGGAGGCACAGATACGCAGTATTTT.